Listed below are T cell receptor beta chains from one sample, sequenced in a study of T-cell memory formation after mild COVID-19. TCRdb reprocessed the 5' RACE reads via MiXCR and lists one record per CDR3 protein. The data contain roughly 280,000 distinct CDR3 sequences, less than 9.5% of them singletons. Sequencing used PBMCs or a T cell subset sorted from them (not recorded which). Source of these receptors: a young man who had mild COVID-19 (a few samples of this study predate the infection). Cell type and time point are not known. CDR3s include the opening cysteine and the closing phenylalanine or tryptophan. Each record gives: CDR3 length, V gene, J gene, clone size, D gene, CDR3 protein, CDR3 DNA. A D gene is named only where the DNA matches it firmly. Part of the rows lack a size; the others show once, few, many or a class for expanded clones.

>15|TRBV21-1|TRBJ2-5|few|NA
CASSESGGRTETQYF
TGTGCCAGCAGCGAAAGCGGCGGCAGAACGGAGACCCAGTACTTC
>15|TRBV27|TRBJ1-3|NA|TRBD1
CASSLEGAYGNTIYF
TGTGCCAGCAGTTTAGAGGGGGCGTATGGAAACACCATATATTTT
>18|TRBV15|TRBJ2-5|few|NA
CATSRDLWEPPYQETQYF
TGTGCCACCAGCAGAGATCTCTGGGAGCCGCCGTACCAAGAGACCCAGTACTTC
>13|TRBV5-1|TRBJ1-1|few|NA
CASSPYSNTEAFF
TGCGCCAGCAGCCCGTACTCGAACACTGAAGCTTTCTTT
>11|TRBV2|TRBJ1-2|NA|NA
CASHGLGGYTF
TGTGCCAGTCATGGTTTGGGGGGCTACACCTTC
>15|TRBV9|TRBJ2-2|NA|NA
CASSVGQVGTGELFF
TGTGCCAGCAGCGTAGGGCAGGTTGGCACCGGGGAGCTGTTTTTT
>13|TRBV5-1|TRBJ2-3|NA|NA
CASSLLEVDTQYF
TGCGCCAGCAGCTTGCTTGAGGTGGATACGCAGTATTTT
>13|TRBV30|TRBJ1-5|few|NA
CAWSGKSNQPQHF
TGTGCCTGGAGCGGGAAGAGCAATCAGCCCCAGCATTTT
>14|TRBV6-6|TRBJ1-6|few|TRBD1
CASRSGTANSPLHF
TGTGCCAGCAGATCCGGGACAGCTAATTCACCCCTCCACTTT
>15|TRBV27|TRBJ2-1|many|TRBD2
CASSLLAGGLNEQFF
TGTGCCAGCAGTTTACTGGCGGGGGGACTCAATGAGCAGTTCTTC
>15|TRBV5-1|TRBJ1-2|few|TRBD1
CASSLGQGRHYGYTF
TGCGCCAGCAGCTTAGGACAGGGGAGGCACTATGGCTACACCTTC
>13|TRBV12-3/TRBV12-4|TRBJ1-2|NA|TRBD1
CASSTDRVPGYTF
TGTGCCAGCAGTACAGACAGGGTCCCTGGCTACACCTTC
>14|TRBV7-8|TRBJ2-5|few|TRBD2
CASSFVAGGVTQYF
TGTGCCAGCAGCTTCGTAGCGGGGGGGGTGACCCAGTACTTC
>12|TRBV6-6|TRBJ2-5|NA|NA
CASWDGGTTQYF
TGTGCCAGCTGGGACGGAGGGACAACCCAGTACTTC
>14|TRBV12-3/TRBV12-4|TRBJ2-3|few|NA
CASSARAITDTQYF
TGTGCCAGCAGTGCGCGGGCGATCACAGATACGCAGTATTTT
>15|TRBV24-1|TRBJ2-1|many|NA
CATSDSSDGYSEQFF
TGTGCCACCAGTGATTCCTCCGACGGGTACAGTGAGCAGTTCTTC
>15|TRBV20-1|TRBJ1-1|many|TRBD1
CSARSPGGGNTEAFF
TGCAGTGCTAGGAGTCCAGGGGGAGGAAATACTGAAGCTTTCTTT
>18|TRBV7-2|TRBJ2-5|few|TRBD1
CASSLGPGTGRIQETQYF
TGTGCCAGCAGCTTAGGACCCGGGACAGGGAGGATCCAAGAGACCCAGTACTTC
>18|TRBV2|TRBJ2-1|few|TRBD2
CASRGLAGDHRSYNEQFF
TGTGCCAGCAGGGGACTAGCGGGGGACCATCGCTCCTACAATGAGCAGTTCTTC
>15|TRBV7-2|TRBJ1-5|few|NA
CASSPGPNSNQPQHF
TGTGCCAGCAGCCCGGGACCGAATAGCAATCAGCCCCAGCATTTT
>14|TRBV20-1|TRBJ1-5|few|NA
CSAIRTGGNQPQHF
TGCAGTGCTATAAGAACCGGGGGGAATCAGCCCCAGCATTTT
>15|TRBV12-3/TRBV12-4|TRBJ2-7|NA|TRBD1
CASRAGTGVTYEQYF
TGTGCCAGCAGGGCCGGGACAGGAGTCACCTACGAGCAGTACTTC
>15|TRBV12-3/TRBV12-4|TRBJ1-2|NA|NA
CASRHSTGGNYGYTF
TGTGCCAGCAGGCACTCGACAGGAGGCAACTATGGCTACACCTTC
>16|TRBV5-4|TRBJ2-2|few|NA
CASSPILDRNTGELFF
TGTGCCAGCAGCCCAATCCTCGACAGGAACACCGGGGAGCTGTTTTTT
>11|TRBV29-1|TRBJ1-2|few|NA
CSVEVVWGYTF
TGCAGCGTTGAGGTGGTCTGGGGCTACACCTTC
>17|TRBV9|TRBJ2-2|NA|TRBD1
CASSVGQGTGPTGELFF
TGTGCCAGCAGCGTGGGACAAGGGACAGGGCCCACCGGGGAGCTGTTTTTT
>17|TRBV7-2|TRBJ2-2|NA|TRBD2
CASSLARGETYTGELFF
TGTGCCAGCAGCTTAGCGCGGGGGGAAACCTACACCGGGGAGCTGTTTTTT
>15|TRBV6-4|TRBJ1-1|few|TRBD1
CASSTGTGLAREAFF
TGTGCCAGCAGTACCGGGACAGGACTAGCTCGTGAAGCTTTCTTT
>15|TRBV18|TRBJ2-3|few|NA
CASSPRVGGTDTQYF
TGTGCCAGCTCGCCCAGAGTTGGGGGCACAGATACGCAGTATTTT
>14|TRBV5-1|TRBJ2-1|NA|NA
CASFSPGLYNEQFF
TGCGCCAGCTTTTCACCAGGGCTTTACAATGAGCAGTTCTTC
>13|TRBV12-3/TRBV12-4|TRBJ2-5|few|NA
CASSLRGTETQYF
TGTGCCAGCAGTCTCAGGGGTACAGAGACCCAGTACTTC
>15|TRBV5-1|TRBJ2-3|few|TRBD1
CASSGRDSSTDTQYF
TGCGCCAGCAGCGGCCGGGACAGCAGCACAGATACGCAGTATTTT
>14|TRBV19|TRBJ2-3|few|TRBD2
CASTRGGFTDTQYF
TGTGCCAGTACCCGGGGGGGTTTCACAGATACGCAGTATTTT
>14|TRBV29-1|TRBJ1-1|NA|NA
CSVAGRSMNTEAFF
TGCAGCGTTGCGGGCAGAAGTATGAACACTGAAGCTTTCTTT
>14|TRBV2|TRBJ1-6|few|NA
CASSENGSYSPLHF
TGTGCCAGCAGTGAAAACGGCTCCTATTCACCCCTCCACTTT
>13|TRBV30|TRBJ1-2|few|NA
CAWSEQVLYGYTF
TGTGCCTGGAGTGAACAGGTTCTTTATGGCTACACCTTC
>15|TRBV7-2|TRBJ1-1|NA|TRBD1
CASSYRQGMNTEAFF
TGTGCCAGCAGCTATAGACAGGGGATGAACACTGAAGCTTTCTTT
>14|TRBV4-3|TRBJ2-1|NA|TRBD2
CASSQPGRASEQFF
TGCGCCAGCAGCCAGCCAGGGAGGGCAAGTGAGCAGTTCTTC
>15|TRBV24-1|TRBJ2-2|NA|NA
CATSDPGANTGELFF
TGTGCCACCAGTGACCCAGGGGCGAACACCGGGGAGCTGTTTTTT
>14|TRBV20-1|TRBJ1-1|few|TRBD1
CSAGDTGVGTEAFF
TGCAGTGCTGGGGACACAGGGGTGGGTACTGAAGCTTTCTTT
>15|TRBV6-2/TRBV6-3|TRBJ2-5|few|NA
CASSYSGLPGETQYF
TGTGCCAGCAGTTACTCGGGCCTACCGGGGGAGACCCAGTACTTC
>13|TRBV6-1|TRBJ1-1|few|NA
CASSESGRAEAFF
TGTGCCAGCAGTGAATCAGGGCGAGCTGAAGCTTTCTTT
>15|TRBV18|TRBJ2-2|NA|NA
CASSPWGGRTGELFF
TGTGCCAGCTCGCCCTGGGGAGGCCGCACCGGGGAGCTGTTTTTT
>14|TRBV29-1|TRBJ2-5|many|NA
CSVELPEGWETQYF
TGCAGCGTTGAGTTGCCGGAGGGATGGGAGACCCAGTACTTC
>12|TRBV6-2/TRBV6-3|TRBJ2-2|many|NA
CASTNRAGELFF
TGTGCCAGCACCAACAGGGCCGGGGAGCTGTTTTTT
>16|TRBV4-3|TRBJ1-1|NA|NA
CASSQESKGRGTEAFF
TGCGCCAGCAGCCAAGAATCTAAGGGGCGAGGGACTGAAGCTTTCTTT
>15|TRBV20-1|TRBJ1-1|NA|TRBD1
CSAIPGQGVFSEAFF
TGCAGTGCCATTCCGGGACAGGGGGTCTTCTCTGAAGCTTTCTTT
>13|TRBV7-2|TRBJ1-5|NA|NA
CASSWNRVQPQHF
TGTGCCAGCAGCTGGAACAGGGTTCAGCCCCAGCATTTT
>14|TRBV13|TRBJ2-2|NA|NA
CASSLRESPGELFF
TGTGCCAGCAGCTTAAGGGAGAGCCCCGGGGAGCTGTTTTTT
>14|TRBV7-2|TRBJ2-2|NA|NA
CASSQVRNTGELFF
TGTGCCAGCAGCCAAGTCCGTAACACCGGGGAGCTGTTTTTT
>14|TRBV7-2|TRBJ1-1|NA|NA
CASSPRARNTEAFF
TGTGCCAGCAGCCCTAGAGCGAGGAACACTGAAGCTTTCTTT